The 17 T cell receptor beta chains below were found in one sample sequenced in a study of T cell repertoires in cytomegalovirus infection. TCRdb recomputed calls from the reads with MiXCR, one row per CDR3 protein. The data show around 450,000 distinct CDR3 sequences, with 25% to 40% seen just once and roughly 15% held by the top ten. The sample consisted of PBMCs. The receptors were gathered from a human donor in good health (CMV status not recorded). Some clones in this sample may be carry-over from other donors' samples.

A few counts support this clonotype. V gene TRBV12-5 combines with J gene TRBJ2-2, with D perhaps matching TRBD1 or TRBD2 (5 bases each). This CDR3 is built from 15 residues. The germline gives CDR1 LGHNT, CDR2 FRNRAP. Deletions cut 6 bases from V and 7 bases from J, with 18 bases between. The CDR3 DNA sequence: TGTGCTAGTGGGGGCCCGTCAGGGACGGACGGGGAGCTGTTTTTT. Amino acid sequence: CASGGPSGTDGELFF.

This clonotype was counted a few times. The chain is built from TRBV29-1 and TRBJ1-1, with 10 bases matching TRBD1. The CDR3 covers 14 residues. V gave up 5 bases and J gave up 7 bases; unmatched junction bases: 10. Per germline, CDR1 SQVTM and CDR2 ANQGSEA. The CDR3: CSVFGGTGEVEAFF. The CDR3 nucleotides read TGCAGCGTTTTCGGGGGGACAGGGGAGGTTGAAGCTTTCTTT.

Worth noting for this clonotype: Given a much more abundant clone one base away, this may be a read error. The chain is built from TRBV27 and TRBJ1-2; D remains ambiguous. Looked up from germline, CDR1 is MNHEY and CDR2 is SMNVEV (reference sequence). The CDR3 contains 13 residues. The CDR3 coding sequence is TGTGCCAGCAGTTTAGCGGGGAACTATGTCTACACCTTC. Encoded protein: CASSLAGNYVYTF.

This rearrangement joins TRBV19 to TRBJ1-6; D might be TRBD1 (5 bases). The CDR3 extends over 18 amino acids. CDR1 and CDR2 (germline): LNHDA, SQIVND (reference sequence). V was trimmed by 4 bases and J by 0 bases, leaving 16 bases between them. CDR3 nucleotide sequence: TGTGCCAGTAGTACCGATCACAGGACCAGCTCCTATAATTCACCCCTCCACTTT. This encodes CASSTDHRTSSYNSPLHF. The full variable domain, its missing parts supplied by reference TRBV19 and TRBJ1-6, is DGGITQSPKYLFRKEGQNVTLSCEQNLNHDAMYWYRQDPGQGLRLIYYSQIVNDFQKGDIAEGYSVSREKKESFPLTVTSAQKNPTAFYLCASSTDHRTSSYNSPLHFGNGTRLTVT.

The rearrangement joins TRBV4-3 to TRBJ2-2, with 7 positions matching TRBD1. CDR1 LGHNA and CDR2 YSLEER come from the germline V gene. This CDR3 region has 16 residues. With 0 bases clipped from V and 4 bases from J, the junction kept 5 bases outside the gene matches. The CDR3 DNA sequence: TGCGCCAGCAGCCAAGAATACAGGGGAAGCACCGGGGAGCTGTTTTTT. Its translation: CASSQEYRGSTGELFF.

The chain combines TRBV7-2 with TRBJ1-6; TRBD1 matches at 7 bases. The CDR3 is made up of 14 amino acids. Per germline, CDR1 SGHTA and CDR2 FQGNSA. Trimming cost V 5 bases and J 10 bases; bases outside gene matches: 8. CDR3 loop: CASSLRDSRSPLHF. The CDR3 coding sequence is TGTGCCAGCAGCCTACGGGACAGCCGCTCACCCCTCCACTTT. The complete variable domain, with remaining parts taken from reference TRBV7-2 and TRBJ1-6, reads GAGVSQSPSNKVTEKGKDVELRCDPISGHTALYWYRQSLGQGLEFLIYFQGNSAPDKSGLPSDRFSAERTGGSVSTLTIQRTQQEDSAVYLCASSLRDSRSPLHFGNGTRLTVT.

Remarks on this clonotype: One base away lies a much larger clone, so this may be a sequencing read error. V is TRBV7-8 and J is TRBJ2-1, with 10 positions matching TRBD2. CDR3 length: 18 amino acids. The germline CDR1 and CDR2 sequences are SGHVS and FQNEAQ. This CDR3 is CASSLEFGQRGGNKEQFF. In DNA form, the CDR3 reads TGTGCCAGCAGCTTAGAATTCGGCCAGCGGGGGGGAAACAAGGAGCAGTTCTTC.

J is TRBJ2-7 and V is TRBV12-3 or TRBV12-4; 8 nucleotides align to TRBD1. CDR3 length equals 16 residues. With V trimmed by 3 bases and J by 7 bases, 14 bases remained unmatched. CDR3: CASSFTAGQGLGEQYF. CDR3 bases: TGTGCCAGCAGTTTTACAGCAGGACAGGGCTTAGGGGAGCAGTACTTC.

The rearrangement uses TRBV28 and TRBJ1-3, with no clear D. Germline V CDR1 and CDR2: MDHEN, SYDVKM. Trimming removed 5 bases from V and 0 bases from J, with 17 bases in between. This CDR3 has 17 amino acids. Here the CDR3 reads CASSPSVGRDSGNTIYF. CDR3 DNA sequence: TGTGCCAGCAGTCCCAGTGTAGGACGGGACTCTGGAAACACCATATATTTT.

The sample holds many counts of this clonotype. This sequence joins TRBV7-6 and TRBJ2-7; D uncertain. V lost 1 base and J 3 bases, leaving 7 bases between the germline ends. This CDR3 is built from 13 residues. From germline, CDR1 is SGHVS and CDR2 FNYEAQ. The CDR3 loop is CASSLGQNYEQYF. CDR3 DNA sequence: TGTGCCAGCAGCTTAGGGCAGAACTACGAGCAGTACTTC.

This clonotype has more than one count but fewer than ten. J is TRBJ1-2 and V is TRBV13; D is undetermined. V shed 8 bases and J shed 8 bases, with 6 bases lying between them. Germline V gene data show CDR1 as PRHDT and CDR2 as FYEKMQ (reference sequence). The CDR3 spans 9 residues. The CDR3 DNA sequence: TGTGCCAGCCTCCGGGGCTACACCTTC. This sequence encodes CASLRGYTF.

CDR3 protein: CASSQDFDSYEQYF. The CDR3 DNA sequence: TGCGCCAGCAGCCAAGATTTTGACTCCTACGAGCAGTACTTC. V and J are TRBV4-3 and TRBJ2-7; D is ambiguous. V was shortened by 0 bases and J by 0 bases, with 6 bases between the two germline ends. The CDR3 sequence is 14 residues long. The germline CDR1 and CDR2 sequences are LGHNA and YSLEER.

In this sample, this clonotype turned up many times. V usage is TRBV6-1 and J usage is TRBJ2-7, with D unclear. Trimming stripped 4 bases from V and 0 bases from J, with 10 bases between. This CDR3 has 14 amino acids. Germline V gives CDR1 MNHNS, CDR2 SASEGT. The CDR3 region is CASSVARFSYEQYF. The CDR3 region has the DNA TGTGCCAGCAGTGTGGCGAGATTCTCCTACGAGCAGTACTTC.

The J gene is TRBJ2-7, the V gene TRBV20-1; D perhaps matches TRBD1 (5 bases). Germline V gives CDR1 DFQATT, CDR2 SNEGSKA (reference sequence). The V end was cut by 2 bases, the J end by 3 bases, with 11 bases between. The CDR3 covers 13 residues. In DNA form, the CDR3 reads TGCAGTGCTAGACAGAAAAGGGGCTACGAGCAGTACTTC. It encodes CSARQKRGYEQYF.

The chain uses TRBV2 and TRBJ2-2; weak D call: TRBD1 (5 bases). The germline V gene has CDR1 SNHLY and CDR2 FYNNEI. The CDR3 covers 15 residues. Trimming took off 7 bases at V and 0 bases at J, with 12 bases between the two ends. CDR3 nucleotide sequence: TGTGCCAGCAACGTGGGCAGGGCGAACACCGGGGAGCTGTTTTTT. It specifies CASNVGRANTGELFF.

This clonotype was observed a single time. The chain uses TRBV6-2 or TRBV6-3 and TRBJ2-3, with 7 positions matching TRBD2. Per germline, CDR1 MNHEY and CDR2 SVGEGT. J gave up 3 bases and V 4 bases, and 7 bases lay outside the gene matches. CDR3 length: 15 amino acids. DNA for the CDR3: TGTGCCAGCAGTTTAGCAGCGGGGTTAACAGATACGCAGTATTTT. As protein: CASSLAAGLTDTQYF.

For this clonotype: Given the absence of the conserved phenylalanine or tryptophan at the CDR3 end, a read error is likely. The rearrangement joins TRBV19 to TRBJ1-1, with 12 bases identical to TRBD1. The trim removed 10 bases at V and 4 bases at J, leaving 4 bases unmatched. Germline assignment: CDR1 LNHDA and CDR2 SQIVND (reference sequence). CDR3 size: 13 residues. The chain's CDR3 is CAIGTGGPTEAFY. The DNA for the CDR3 is TGTGCCATCGGGACAGGGGGCCCCACTGAAGCTTTCTAT.